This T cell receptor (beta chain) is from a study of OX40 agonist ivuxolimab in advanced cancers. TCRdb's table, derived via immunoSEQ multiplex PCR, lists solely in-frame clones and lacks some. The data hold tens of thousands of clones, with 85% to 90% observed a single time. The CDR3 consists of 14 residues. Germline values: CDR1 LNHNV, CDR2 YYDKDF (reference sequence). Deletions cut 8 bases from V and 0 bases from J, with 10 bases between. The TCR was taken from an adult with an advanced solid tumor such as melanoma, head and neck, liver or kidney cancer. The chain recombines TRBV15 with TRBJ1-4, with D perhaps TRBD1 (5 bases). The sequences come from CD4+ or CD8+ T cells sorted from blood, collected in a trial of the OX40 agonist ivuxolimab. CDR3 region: CATGAWATNEKLFF. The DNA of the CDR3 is TGTGCCACCGGGGCTTGGGCAACTAATGAAAAACTGTTTTTT.